This T cell receptor beta chain is drawn from a study of blood T cells in healthy people across ages. Germline V CDR1 and CDR2: DFQATT, SNEGSKA (reference sequence). V was pared by 3 bases and J by 2 bases, with 20 bases between. The CDR3 loop spans 16 amino acids. Sample-barcoded 5' priming and a J-beta primer mix drove a second PCR of roughly 6 to 12 cycles. From the 5' RACE reads, TCRdb called clonotypes with MiXCR, one entry per CDR3 protein. The sample contains about 1.4 million distinct CDR3 sequences, approximately 59% of which appear only once. The chain has TRBV20-1 and TRBJ2-7; a weak D match, TRBD1 (6 bases). This TCR was recovered from a man aged 18 to 30 in good health. The material sequenced was blood. The CDR3 sequence is CSARGSQGLMTYEQYF. CDR3 coding DNA: TGCAGTGCTAGGGGATCACAGGGTCTGATGACCTACGAGCAGTACTTC.